This T cell receptor (beta chain) is from a study of blood T cell repertoires in COVID-19. In the study overall: The study drew acute and convalescent COVID-19 samples from the United States, Italy and Spain. The analysed material was cDNA or gDNA that came from T cells, B-cell-depleted T cells, or PBMCs.

This CDR3 spans 14 amino acids. Germline CDR1 reads ENHRY; CDR2 reads SYGVKD. Between the trimmed V and J ends, which lost 10 bases and 3 bases, there was a span of 17 bases. Per the original methods: Estimation of nucleated cell counts relied on the amplification of reference gene primers. Assay: immunoSEQ multiplex PCR; the TCRdb copy retains only in-frame clones and omits some. V and J calls and clone size come straight from that table; D and trimming were deduced from the DNA. The sample contains around 110,000 clones, 88% of which appear only once. The material sequenced was peripheral blood. The V call is TRBV10-3, the J call TRBJ2-3; the D gene is possibly TRBD1 (7 bases). This sequence was found in a man aged 45-65 years with active or convalescent COVID-19. The CDR3 bases are TGTGCCACTACCGGGGGACAGTCAACAGATACGCAGTATTTT. This gives the protein CATTGGQSTDTQYF.